The 15 T cell receptor beta chains below were found in one sample sequenced in a study of T-cell memory formation after mild COVID-19. In TCRdb, the 5' RACE reads were re-called with MiXCR into one record per CDR3 protein. The table records 200,000 to 300,000 distinct CDR3 sequences, over 9% of them present only once. What was sequenced was PBMCs or a T cell subset sorted from them (not recorded which). Every receptor here comes from a man in his late teens or twenties who had mild COVID-19 (a few samples of this study predate the infection). Cell type and time point are not known.

This clonotype was picked up many times. The genes are TRBV5-5 and TRBJ2-7, with a possible D match to TRBD1 (5 bases). V was clipped by 0 bases and J by 2 bases, with 12 bases between them. The CDR3 consists of 15 residues. Germline loops: CDR1 SGHKS, CDR2 YYEKEE (reference sequence). The CDR3 protein is CASSLDWTYAYEQYF. The CDR3 DNA follows: TGTGCCAGCAGCTTGGATTGGACATACGCCTACGAGCAGTACTTC.

As concerns this clonotype: The germline gene is not matched at one end of the junction; a read error may be the cause. This chain joins TRBV6-2 or TRBV6-3 and TRBJ2-2, with 8 bases matching TRBD1. The germline gives CDR1 MNHEY, CDR2 SVGEGT. This CDR3 is 18 amino acids long. The CDR3 loop is CASTRSAQDRELTGELFF. DNA for the CDR3: TGCGCCAGCACACGCAGCGCCCAGGACAGGGAACTTACCGGGGAGCTGTTTTTT.

This clonotype was seen only a few times. The chain has TRBV29-1 and TRBJ2-1; D unresolved. Trimming cost V 7 bases and J 1 base, with 11 bases left between them. Per the germline V gene, CDR1 is SQVTM and CDR2 is ANQGSEA. The CDR3 runs to 13 residues. The CDR3 here is CSAQRPSYNEQFF. The CDR3, as DNA: TGCAGCGCTCAGAGACCATCCTACAATGAGCAGTTCTTC.

This clonotype was picked up a small number of times. V usage is TRBV9 and J usage is TRBJ2-5, with no clear D. The germline gives CDR1 SGDLS, CDR2 YYNGEE. V lost 0 bases and J lost 0, with 12 bases in between. The CDR3 has 16 residues. CDR3 in amino acids: CASSVGAADYQETQYF. DNA of the CDR3: TGTGCCAGCAGCGTAGGCGCCGCGGATTACCAAGAGACCCAGTACTTC. The variable domain in full, with the rest retrieved from reference TRBV9 and TRBJ2-5, is DSGVTQTPKHLITATGQRVTLRCSPRSGDLSVYWYQQSLDQGLQFLIQYYNGEERAKGNILERFSAQQFPDLHSELNLSSLELGDSALYFCASSVGAADYQETQYFGPGTRLLVL.

This clonotype was observed a few times. The chain is built from TRBV2 and TRBJ1-6; D uncertain. V was cut by 0 bases and J by 4 bases, with 4 bases left in between. There are 14 residues in the CDR3. Looked up from germline, CDR1 is SNHLY and CDR2 is FYNNEI. The CDR3 nucleotides are TGTGCCAGCAGTGAAGCTTGGTATAATTCACCCCTCCACTTT. Translation gives CASSEAWYNSPLHF.

V is TRBV19 and J is TRBJ2-1; 11 bases agree with TRBD2. The CDR3 is 15 amino acids. V gave up 3 bases and J gave up 9 bases; unmatched junction bases: 7. The V gene's germline CDR1 is LNHDA and CDR2 SQIVND (reference sequence). Here the CDR3 DNA reads TGTGCCAGTAGTATCTCTAGCGGGGGGTTGCCTGAGCAGTTCTTC. Amino acids: CASSISSGGLPEQFF.

The chain employs TRBV12-3 or TRBV12-4 and TRBJ2-7, with 12 bases lining up with TRBD1. V was clipped by 5 bases and J by 0 bases; unmatched bases: 8. The CDR3 has 17 amino acids. CDR3 bases: TGTGCCAGCAGTCTGACCGCGGGACAGGGGGCCTCCTACGAGCAGTACTTC. Translating gives CASSLTAGQGASYEQYF.

The rearrangement uses TRBV4-3 and TRBJ1-6, with a weak D call TRBD1 (5 bases). Germline V gene sequence: CDR1 LGHNA, CDR2 YSLEER. The germline V and J ends were trimmed by 3 bases and 11 bases, with 11 bases remaining between them. The CDR3 contains 13 residues. CDR3 DNA: TGCGCCAGCAGCCACCCCGGGGGACCACCCCTCCACTTT. Amino acid sequence: CASSHPGGPPLHF.

This clonotype turned up a few times. The chain links TRBV6-5 to TRBJ2-4; D might be TRBD1 (6 bases). The CDR3 extends over 13 amino acids. The germline CDR1 and CDR2 sequences are MNHEY and SVGAGI. V shed 6 bases and J shed 12 bases, with 18 bases lying between them. The CDR3 region is CASSYTQGNPQYF. The CDR3 region has the DNA TGTGCCAGCAGCTACACACAGGGAAACCCTCAGTACTTC.

This clonotype occurred a few times. The chain joins TRBV7-2 to TRBJ2-3, with 9 bases lining up with TRBD1. Trimming took 6 bases from V and 6 from J; bases not matched to a gene: 13. The CDR3 extends over 16 amino acids. The germline CDR1 and CDR2 sequences are SGHTA and FQGNSA. The CDR3 sequence is CASSLPGTGFSDTQYF. In nucleotides, the CDR3 is TGTGCCAGCAGTCTTCCCGGGACAGGGTTCTCTGATACGCAGTATTTT.

This clonotype appeared a few times. The chain recombines TRBV15 with TRBJ2-7; D perhaps matches TRBD1 (6 bases). CDR1 LNHNV and CDR2 YYDKDF come from the germline V gene (reference sequence). Trimming took 8 bases from V and 2 from J, leaving 16 bases between them. CDR3 length: 14 residues. CDR3 sequence reads: CATRDTRGTYEQYF. The CDR3 nucleotides read TGTGCCACCCGGGACACAAGAGGGACCTACGAGCAGTACTTC.

The chain links TRBV5-1 to TRBJ2-3; 7 positions agree with TRBD1. This CDR3 contains 16 residues. V was clipped by 0 bases and J by 4 bases; unmatched bases: 8. The germline gives CDR1 SGHRS, CDR2 YFSETQ. The CDR3 coding sequence is TGCGCCAGCAGCTTGGGGGACAGTAACCCCTCAGATACGCAGTATTTT. Protein sequence: CASSLGDSNPSDTQYF.

This clonotype has just a few counts. The chain joins TRBV7-2 to TRBJ2-1, with D uncertain. CDR1 and CDR2 (germline): SGHTA, FQGNSA. The CDR3 is made up of 11 amino acids. Trimming left V 3 bases short and J 10 bases short, with 7 bases between. Here the CDR3 DNA reads TGTGCCAGCAGCTTTAACTGGGAGCAGTTCTTC. Amino acid sequence: CASSFNWEQFF.

This clonotype was detected a few times. This chain links TRBV18 with TRBJ1-4; D might be TRBD1 (5 bases). Per the germline V gene, CDR1 is KGHSH and CDR2 is LQKENI. V was clipped by 5 bases and J by 10 bases, with 23 bases between them. The CDR3 covers 16 residues. Here the CDR3 reads CASSLERSDSFGKLFF. CDR3 nucleotide sequence: TGTGCCAGCTCATTGGAAAGGAGTGACAGTTTTGGAAAACTGTTTTTT.

This clonotype was found a few times. The chain is built from TRBV18 and TRBJ1-6, with 8 bases aligning to TRBD1. CDR1 is KGHSH, CDR2 LQKENI, per germline. Germline trimming cut 4 bases from V and 7 bases from J; bases unmatched to any gene: 12. The CDR3 consists of 17 residues. The CDR3, as DNA: TGTGCCAGCTCACAGGTGGACTGGCAGGGGGCAAATTCACCCCTCCACTTT. Amino acid sequence: CASSQVDWQGANSPLHF.